This entry lists 25 T cell receptor beta chains sequenced from one sample in a study of blood T cell repertoires in COVID-19. Here immunoSEQ multiplex PCR was the method, and the copy in TCRdb shows in-frame clones only, minus some. The table records 310,000 or so clones, more than 75% of them present only once. The sequenced material came from PBMCs or T cells enriched from blood (not recorded which). These receptors all stem from a young woman who had recovered from COVID-19.

The genes are TRBV29-1 and TRBJ2-1; the D is unclear. V lost 1 base, J lost 8 bases, and 6 bases lay in between. CDR3 length: 11 amino acids. The germline V gene encodes CDR1 SQVTM and CDR2 ANQGSEA. The CDR3, as DNA: TGCAGCGTTGAAGTATTTTATGAGCAGTTCTTC. This gives the protein CSVEVFYEQFF.

This clone was counted a few times. The rearrangement joins TRBV11-2 to TRBJ2-7, with D perhaps matching TRBD2 (6 bases). The CDR3 loop spans 15 amino acids. V dropped 0 bases and J dropped 3 bases, with 12 bases sitting between them. CDR1 is SGHAT, CDR2 FQNNGV, per germline. The CDR3 reads CASSLDRQGLYEQYF. CDR3 nucleotides: TGTGCCAGCAGCTTAGATAGGCAGGGACTCTACGAGCAGTACTTC.

The gene calls are TRBV19 and TRBJ1-1; maybe TRBD1 (5 bases). Germline V gene data show CDR1 as LNHDA and CDR2 as SQIVND (reference sequence). There are 14 residues in the CDR3. Trimming removed 4 bases from V and 0 bases from J, with 9 bases in between. CDR3 loop: CASSTPGMNTEAFF. In DNA, the CDR3 is TGTGCCAGTAGTACCCCAGGGATGAACACTGAAGCTTTCTTT.

The rearrangement uses TRBV7-9 and TRBJ2-1; no definite D call. Germline assignment: CDR1 SEHNR and CDR2 FQNEAQ (reference sequence). The ends were cut back, 1 base at V and 2 bases at J, with 9 bases in the middle. This CDR3 spans 15 amino acids. CDR3 coding DNA: TGTGCCAGCAGCTTAGGTTCAGGTCCCTACAATGAGCAGTTCTTC. This sequence encodes CASSLGSGPYNEQFF. The full variable domain, with the rest looked up from reference TRBV7-9 and TRBJ2-1, is DTGVSQNPRHKITKRGQNVTFRCDPISEHNRLYWYRQTLGQGPEFLTYFQNEAQLEKSRLLSDRFSAERPKGSFSTLEIQRTEQGDSAMYLCASSLGSGPYNEQFFGPGTRLTVL.

The DNA for the CDR3 is TGTGCCAGCAGCTTAGCCCCGGGAAACACCATATATTTT. Translation: CASSLAPGNTIYF. This rearrangement joins TRBV7-9 to TRBJ1-3; no firm D call. CDR1 is SEHNR, CDR2 FQNEAQ, per germline (reference sequence). This CDR3 has 13 amino acids. V dropped 0 bases and J dropped 4 bases, with 4 bases sitting between them.

The CDR3 sequence: CASKGHREGLQPQHF. The CDR3 coding sequence is TGTGCCAGCAAAGGGCACAGGGAAGGCCTTCAGCCCCAGCATTTT. The V and J genes are TRBV6-5 and TRBJ1-5; maybe TRBD1 (6 bases). CDR1 and CDR2 (germline): MNHEY, SVGAGI. CDR3 length: 15 residues. Trimming pared 7 bases from V and 6 bases from J, leaving 19 bases between.

The chain links TRBV29-1 to TRBJ1-2; maybe TRBD1 (5 bases). CDR3 size: 13 residues. Germline V lookup: CDR1 SQVTM, CDR2 ANQGSEA. Trimming left V 6 bases short and J 6 bases short, with 17 bases between. CDR3 loop: CSVISFSGDGYTF. DNA of the CDR3: TGCAGCGTAATTTCCTTTTCGGGGGATGGCTACACCTTC.

J is TRBJ2-3 and V is TRBV3-1 (or the pseudogene TRBV3-2), with 16 positions matching TRBD2. The CDR3 is 19 amino acids. Germline assignment: CDR1 LGHDT and CDR2 YNNKEL (reference sequence). J was trimmed by 8 bases and V by 0 bases; bases with no gene match: 11. This CDR3 is CASSQDAMGLAGGQGTQYF. CDR3 DNA: TGTGCCAGCAGCCAAGATGCTATGGGACTAGCGGGAGGGCAGGGTACGCAGTATTTT.

CDR3 bases: TGTGCCAGCAGTGAGGGGCTGGGTACGCAGTATTTT. Its protein product is CASSEGLGTQYF. V usage is TRBV6-4 and J usage is TRBJ2-3; TRBD1 is a possible D gene (5 bases). The germline gives CDR1 MRHNA, CDR2 SNTAGT. The V and J ends lost 3 bases and 8 bases respectively, with 9 bases between them. This CDR3 has 12 residues.

The chain links TRBV12-5 to TRBJ1-4, with 7 bases matching TRBD1. The CDR3 is 12 amino acids. V dropped 2 bases and J dropped 11; count of bases not matched to a gene: 2. From germline, CDR1 is LGHNT and CDR2 FRNRAP. The CDR3 loop reads CASGLSGGKLFF. The DNA for the CDR3 is TGTGCTAGTGGTTTGTCAGGGGGGAAACTGTTTTTT.

The rearrangement uses TRBV28 and TRBJ1-3; 9 nucleotides match TRBD1. V trimming: 4 bases; J trimming: 8 bases; junction bases outside the gene matches: 15. The CDR3 sequence is 17 residues long. In germline, CDR1 is MDHEN, CDR2 SYDVKM. CDR3 protein: CASSYAGTGPLRDTIYF. CDR3 DNA sequence: TGTGCCAGCAGTTACGCCGGGACAGGGCCCTTGCGGGACACCATATATTTT.

This clone has just a few counts. This sequence joins TRBV12-5 and TRBJ2-1, with TRBD2 matching over 8 bases. The trim removed 8 bases at V and 7 bases at J, leaving 7 bases unmatched. CDR1 LGHNT and CDR2 FRNRAP come from the germline V gene. The CDR3 runs to 13 residues. The CDR3 protein is CASSSGNGNEQFF. The CDR3 DNA is TGTGCTAGTAGTAGCGGGAATGGGAATGAGCAGTTCTTC. Based on the CDR3 plus reference TRBV12-5 and TRBJ2-1, the full variable domain is DARVTQTPRHKVTEMGQEVTMRCQPILGHNTVFWYRQTMMQGLELLAYFRNRAPLDDSGMPKDRFSAEMPDATLATLKIQPSEPRDSAVYFCASSSGNGNEQFFGPGTRLTVL.

CDR3 residues: CASSSLLVTDTQYF. The CDR3 DNA sequence: TGTGCCAGCAGCTCCCTACTAGTCACAGATACGCAGTATTTT. This sequence joins TRBV5-4 and TRBJ2-3, with D possibly matching TRBD2 (5 bases). Trimming took 3 bases from V and 2 from J, leaving 10 bases between them. The germline V gene encodes CDR1 SGHNT and CDR2 YYREEE (reference sequence). The CDR3 runs 14 residues. Based on the CDR3 plus reference TRBV5-4 and TRBJ2-3, the full variable domain is ETGVTQSPTHLIKTRGQQVTLRCSSQSGHNTVSWYQQALGQGPQFIFQYYREEENGRGNFPPRFSGLQFPNYSSELNVNALELDDSALYLCASSSLLVTDTQYFGPGTRLTVL.

The rearrangement joins TRBV3-1 (or the pseudogene TRBV3-2) to TRBJ1-1, with TRBD1 matching over 9 bases. Germline CDR1 LGHDT, CDR2 YNNKEL (reference sequence). The CDR3 runs 15 residues. The V and J ends lost 4 bases and 0 bases, in that order; junction bases with no gene match: 3. CDR3 protein: CASSPGQGLNTEAFF. The CDR3 coding sequence is TGTGCCAGCAGCCCGGGACAGGGTTTGAACACTGAAGCTTTCTTT.

V is TRBV11-2 and J is TRBJ2-1; 8 nucleotides line up with TRBD1. V lost 5 bases and J lost 7; bases outside the gene matches: 7. Per germline, CDR1 SGHAT and CDR2 FQNNGV. This CDR3 spans 14 amino acids. The CDR3 spells CASSRDRGGNEQFF. CDR3 DNA: TGTGCCAGCAGCAGAGACAGGGGTGGGAATGAGCAGTTCTTC. Together with reference TRBV11-2 and TRBJ2-1, the CDR3 gives the full variable domain: EAGVAQSPRYKIIEKRQSVAFWCNPISGHATLYWYQQILGQGPKLLIQFQNNGVVDDSQLPKDRFSAERLKGVDSTLKIQPAKLEDSAVYLCASSRDRGGNEQFFGPGTRLTVL.

This clone was counted only a few times. This rearrangement joins TRBV7-2 to TRBJ2-5, with D possibly being TRBD2 (5 bases). CDR3 length: 14 amino acids. Germline V CDR1 and CDR2: SGHTA, FQGNSA. The ends were cut back, 3 bases at V and 5 bases at J, with 13 bases in the middle. CDR3 sequence: CASSFPGFQETQYF. CDR3 sequence (DNA): TGTGCCAGCAGCTTCCCGGGATTCCAGGAGACCCAGTACTTC.

J is TRBJ2-7 and V is TRBV9, with TRBD1 matching 8 bases. The CDR3 consists of 16 residues. The V gene end was trimmed by 0 bases and the J gene end by 0 bases; junction bases not matched to a gene: 5. The germline V gene encodes CDR1 SGDLS and CDR2 YYNGEE. CDR3 nucleotide sequence: TGTGCCAGCAGCGTAGGGGGACAGGCCGACTCCTACGAGCAGTACTTC. As protein: CASSVGGQADSYEQYF.

The genes are TRBV30 and TRBJ2-7; 9 bases map to TRBD1. The V gene's germline CDR1 is GTSNPN and CDR2 SVGIG (reference sequence). V dropped 3 bases and J dropped 4; count of bases not matched to a gene: 4. The CDR3 is made up of 13 amino acids. The CDR3 reads CAWSAGTGYEQYF. The CDR3, as DNA: TGTGCCTGGAGCGCCGGGACAGGGTACGAGCAGTACTTC.

In this sample, this clone turned up once. V gene TRBV6-5 combines with J gene TRBJ2-1; the match to TRBD1 covers 11 bases. J lost 2 bases, V lost 7 bases, and 4 bases had no gene match. Germline lookup yields CDR1 MNHEY and CDR2 SVGAGI. This CDR3 spans 15 amino acids. The CDR3, as DNA: TGTGCCAGCACCGGGACAGGGGGTGCCTACAATGAGCAGTTCTTC. Translation gives CASTGTGGAYNEQFF.

The chain employs TRBV19 and TRBJ2-5; maybe TRBD1 (6 bases). Germline lookup yields CDR1 LNHDA and CDR2 SQIVND (reference sequence). The CDR3 is 14 amino acids. V was shortened by 5 bases and J by 4 bases, with 14 bases between the two germline ends. The CDR3 DNA sequence: TGTGCCAGTAGTTCGACAGGAGCTCGAGAGACCCAGTACTTC. Protein product: CASSSTGARETQYF.

The genes are TRBV7-9 and TRBJ1-6, with 8 bases fitting TRBD1. V gave up 0 bases and J gave up 7 bases; unmatched junction bases: 8. Germline V CDR1 and CDR2: SEHNR, FQNEAQ (reference sequence). This CDR3 region has 17 residues. The CDR3 DNA is TGTGCCAGCAGCTTAGCGAGACAGGGGATTCACAATTCACCCCTCCACTTT. It encodes CASSLARQGIHNSPLHF. The whole variable domain, filled in from reference TRBV7-9 and TRBJ1-6, reads DTGVSQNPRHKITKRGQNVTFRCDPISEHNRLYWYRQTLGQGPEFLTYFQNEAQLEKSRLLSDRFSAERPKGSFSTLEIQRTEQGDSAMYLCASSLARQGIHNSPLHFGNGTRLTVT.

The chain carries TRBV3-1 (or the pseudogene TRBV3-2) and TRBJ1-2; D uncertain. The V and J ends lost 1 base and 6 bases respectively, with 21 bases between them. CDR3 size: 17 residues. Looked up from germline, CDR1 is LGHDT and CDR2 is YNNKEL (reference sequence). The CDR3 spells CASSQASQVYYVDGYTF. CDR3 in DNA: TGTGCCAGCAGCCAAGCGTCCCAGGTGTATTATGTGGATGGCTACACCTTC.

Points on this clone: One end of the junction varies from germline; a read error may be responsible. The J gene is TRBJ1-1, the V gene TRBV6-5; no definite D call. The CDR3 is made up of 14 amino acids. Per the germline V gene, CDR1 is MNHEY and CDR2 is SVGAGI. The CDR3 coding sequence is TGCGCCAGCAGCTCCGGGGTCTTGAACACTGAAGCTTTCTTT. The encoded protein is CASSSGVLNTEAFF.

The V gene is TRBV6-5, the J gene TRBJ2-5; 7 bases match TRBD1. Germline loops: CDR1 MNHEY, CDR2 SVGAGI. V lost 2 bases and J lost 2; bases outside the gene matches: 5. The CDR3 length is 15 residues. The CDR3 loop reads CASSYTTGWQETQYF. In DNA form, the CDR3 reads TGTGCCAGCAGTTACACGACAGGGTGGCAAGAGACCCAGTACTTC.

In nucleotides, the CDR3 is TGTGCCAGCAGGGGATTCAGCGGGCGATACAATGAGCAGTTCTTC. This encodes CASRGFSGRYNEQFF. The V gene is TRBV7-2, the J gene TRBJ2-1; maybe TRBD2 (6 bases). The V end lost 6 bases, the J end lost 4 bases, and 16 bases lay between the germline ends. CDR3 size: 15 residues. Germline V CDR1 and CDR2: SGHTA, FQGNSA.